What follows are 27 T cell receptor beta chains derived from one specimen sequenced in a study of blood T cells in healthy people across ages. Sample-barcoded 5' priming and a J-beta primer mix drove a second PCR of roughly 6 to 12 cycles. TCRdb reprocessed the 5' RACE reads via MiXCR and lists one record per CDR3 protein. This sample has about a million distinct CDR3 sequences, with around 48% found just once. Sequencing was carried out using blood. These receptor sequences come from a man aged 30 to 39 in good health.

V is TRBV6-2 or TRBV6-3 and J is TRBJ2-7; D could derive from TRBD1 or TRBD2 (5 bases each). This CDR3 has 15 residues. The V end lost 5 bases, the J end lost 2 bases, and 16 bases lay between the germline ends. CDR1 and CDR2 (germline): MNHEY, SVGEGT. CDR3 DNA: TGTGCCAGCAGTATGGAATCTTGGGGACCCTACGAGCAGTACTTC. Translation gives CASSMESWGPYEQYF.

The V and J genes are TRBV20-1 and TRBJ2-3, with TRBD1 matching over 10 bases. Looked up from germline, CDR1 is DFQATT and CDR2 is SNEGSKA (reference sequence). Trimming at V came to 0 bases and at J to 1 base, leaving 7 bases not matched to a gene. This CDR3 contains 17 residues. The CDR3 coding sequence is TGCAGTGCTAGAGATCTAACCGGGACAGGGGGCACAGATACGCAGTATTTT. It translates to CSARDLTGTGGTDTQYF.

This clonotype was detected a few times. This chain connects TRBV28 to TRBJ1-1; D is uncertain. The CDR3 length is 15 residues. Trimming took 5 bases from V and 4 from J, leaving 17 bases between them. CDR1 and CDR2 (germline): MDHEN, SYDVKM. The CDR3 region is CASSPPGLGSTEAFF. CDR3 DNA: TGTGCCAGCAGTCCCCCGGGCCTTGGTAGCACTGAAGCTTTCTTT. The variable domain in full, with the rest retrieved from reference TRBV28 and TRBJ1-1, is DVKVTQSSRYLVKRTGEKVFLECVQDMDHENMFWYRQDPGLGLRLIYFSYDVKMKEKGDIPEGYSVSREKKERFSLILESASTNQTSMYLCASSPPGLGSTEAFFGQGTRLTVV.

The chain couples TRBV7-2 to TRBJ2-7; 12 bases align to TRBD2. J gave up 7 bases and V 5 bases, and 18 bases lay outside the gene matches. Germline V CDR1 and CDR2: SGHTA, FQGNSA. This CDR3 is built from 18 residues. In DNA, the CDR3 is TGTGCCAGCAGCCCCCCTCAGATACTAGCGGGGGGTTACAATGAGCAGTACTTC. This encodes CASSPPQILAGGYNEQYF. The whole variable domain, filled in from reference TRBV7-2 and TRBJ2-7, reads GAGVSQSPSNKVTEKGKDVELRCDPISGHTALYWYRQSLGQGLEFLIYFQGNSAPDKSGLPSDRFSAERTGGSVSTLTIQRTQQEDSAVYLCASSPPQILAGGYNEQYFGPGTRLTVT.

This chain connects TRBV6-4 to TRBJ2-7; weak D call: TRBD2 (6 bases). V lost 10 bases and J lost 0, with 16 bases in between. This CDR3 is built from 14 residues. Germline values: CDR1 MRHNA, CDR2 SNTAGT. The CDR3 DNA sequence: TGTGCCACCCCACCGGGGGATAGCTCCTACGAGCAGTACTTC. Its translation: CATPPGDSSYEQYF.

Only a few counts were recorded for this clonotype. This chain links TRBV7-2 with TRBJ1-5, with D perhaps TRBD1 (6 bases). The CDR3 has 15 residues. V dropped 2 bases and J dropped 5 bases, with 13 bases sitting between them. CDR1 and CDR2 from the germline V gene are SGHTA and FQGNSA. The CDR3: CASSLWGGGDQPQHF. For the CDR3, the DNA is TGTGCCAGCAGCTTATGGGGTGGGGGCGATCAGCCCCAGCATTTT.

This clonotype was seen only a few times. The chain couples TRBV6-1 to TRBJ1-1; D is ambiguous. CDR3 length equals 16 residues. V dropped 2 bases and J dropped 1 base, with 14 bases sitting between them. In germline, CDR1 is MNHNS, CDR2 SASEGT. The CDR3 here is CASSEYYGAPNTEAFF. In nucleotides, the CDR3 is TGTGCCAGCAGTGAATATTATGGCGCACCGAACACTGAAGCTTTCTTT.

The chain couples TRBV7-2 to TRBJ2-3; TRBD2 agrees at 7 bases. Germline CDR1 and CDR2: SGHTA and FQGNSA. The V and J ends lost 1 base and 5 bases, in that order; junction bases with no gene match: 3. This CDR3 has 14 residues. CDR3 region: CASSLERGGDTQYF. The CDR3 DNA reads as TGTGCCAGCAGCTTAGAGCGCGGGGGAGATACGCAGTATTTT.

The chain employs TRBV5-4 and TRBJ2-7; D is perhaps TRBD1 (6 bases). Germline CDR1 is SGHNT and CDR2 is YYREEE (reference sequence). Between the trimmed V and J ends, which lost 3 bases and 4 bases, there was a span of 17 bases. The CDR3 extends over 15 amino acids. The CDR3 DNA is TGTGCCAGCAGCTCCCCGACAGGCTCCCGTTACGAGCAGTACTTC. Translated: CASSSPTGSRYEQYF.

In DNA form, the CDR3 reads TGTGCCAGCAGATTCGGACTTCACACAGATACGCAGTATTTT. Translating gives CASRFGLHTDTQYF. The chain recombines TRBV6-2 or TRBV6-3 with TRBJ2-3, with D tentatively TRBD2 (5 bases). The germline CDR1 and CDR2 sequences are MNHEY and SVGEGT. Trimming cost V 6 bases and J 2 bases, with 12 bases left between them. The CDR3 is made up of 14 amino acids.

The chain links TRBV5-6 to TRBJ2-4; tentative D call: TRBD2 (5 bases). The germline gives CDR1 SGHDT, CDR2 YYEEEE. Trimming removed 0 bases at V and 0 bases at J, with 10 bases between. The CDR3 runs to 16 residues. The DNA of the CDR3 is TGTGCCAGCAGCTTGGCCGGGGTGCTAGCCAAAAACATTCAGTACTTC. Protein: CASSLAGVLAKNIQYF.

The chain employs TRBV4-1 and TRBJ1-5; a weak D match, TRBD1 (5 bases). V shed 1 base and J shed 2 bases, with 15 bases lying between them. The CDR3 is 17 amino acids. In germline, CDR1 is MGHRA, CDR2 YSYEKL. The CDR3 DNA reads TGCGCCAGCAGCCAAGCAAATGGGGGGTCAGGCAATCAGCCCCAGCATTTT. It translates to CASSQANGGSGNQPQHF.

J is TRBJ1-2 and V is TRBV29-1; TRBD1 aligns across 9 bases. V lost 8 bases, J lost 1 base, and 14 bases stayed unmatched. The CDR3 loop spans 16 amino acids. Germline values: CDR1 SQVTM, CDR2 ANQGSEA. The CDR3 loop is CSHQSGQGTDNYGYTF. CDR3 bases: TGCAGCCACCAATCCGGACAGGGGACCGATAACTATGGCTACACCTTC. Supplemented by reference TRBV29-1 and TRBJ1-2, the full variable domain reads SAVISQKPSRDICQRGTSLTIQCQVDSQVTMMFWYRQQPGQSLTLIATANQGSEATYESGFVIDKFPISRPNLTFSTLTVSNMSPEDSSIYLCSHQSGQGTDNYGYTFGSGTRLTVV.

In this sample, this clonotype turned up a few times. CDR3: CASRDNSADTQYF. CDR3 DNA sequence: TGTGCCAGCAGAGACAATTCGGCAGATACGCAGTATTTT. The V and J genes are TRBV6-5 and TRBJ2-3; D unclear. The V end lost 6 bases, the J end lost 4 bases, and 11 bases lay between the germline ends. The CDR3 loop spans 13 amino acids. CDR1 and CDR2 (germline): MNHEY, SVGAGI.

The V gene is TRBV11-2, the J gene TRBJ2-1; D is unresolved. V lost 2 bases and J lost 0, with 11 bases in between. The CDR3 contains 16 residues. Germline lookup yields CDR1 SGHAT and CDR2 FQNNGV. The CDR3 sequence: CASSLNSESSYNEQFF. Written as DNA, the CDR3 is TGTGCCAGCAGCTTAAACTCAGAGAGCTCCTACAATGAGCAGTTCTTC.

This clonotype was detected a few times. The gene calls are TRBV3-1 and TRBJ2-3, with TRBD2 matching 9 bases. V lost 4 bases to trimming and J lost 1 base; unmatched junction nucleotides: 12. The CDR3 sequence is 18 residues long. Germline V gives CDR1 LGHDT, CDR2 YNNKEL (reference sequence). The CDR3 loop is CASSPRTSAAYGTDTQYF. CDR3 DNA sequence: TGTGCCAGCAGCCCGAGGACTAGCGCGGCCTATGGCACAGATACGCAGTATTTT.

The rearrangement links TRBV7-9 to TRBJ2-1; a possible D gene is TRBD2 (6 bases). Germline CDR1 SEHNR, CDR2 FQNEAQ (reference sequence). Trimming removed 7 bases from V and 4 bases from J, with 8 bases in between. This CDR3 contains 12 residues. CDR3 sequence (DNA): TGTGCCAGCATCGGGACTTACAATGAGCAGTTCTTC. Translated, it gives CASIGTYNEQFF.

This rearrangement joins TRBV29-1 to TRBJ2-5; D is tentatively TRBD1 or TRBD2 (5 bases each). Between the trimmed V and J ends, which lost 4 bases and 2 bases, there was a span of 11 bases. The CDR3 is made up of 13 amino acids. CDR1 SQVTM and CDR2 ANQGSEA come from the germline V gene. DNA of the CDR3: TGCAGCGTTGTTTTGAGGGGTCAAGAGACCCAGTACTTC. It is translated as CSVVLRGQETQYF.

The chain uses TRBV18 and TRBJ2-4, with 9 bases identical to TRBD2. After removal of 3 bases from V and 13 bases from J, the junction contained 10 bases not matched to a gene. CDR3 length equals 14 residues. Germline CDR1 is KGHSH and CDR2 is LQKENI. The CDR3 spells CASSPTSGRWDQYF. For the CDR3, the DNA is TGTGCCAGCTCACCTACTAGCGGGCGATGGGACCAGTACTTC.

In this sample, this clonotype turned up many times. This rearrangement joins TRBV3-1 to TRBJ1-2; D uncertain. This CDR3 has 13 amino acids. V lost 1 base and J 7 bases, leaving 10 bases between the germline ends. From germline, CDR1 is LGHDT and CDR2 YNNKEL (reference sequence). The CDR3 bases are TGTGCCAGCAGCCAAGCTTTAGGGAGTGGCTACACCTTC. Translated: CASSQALGSGYTF.

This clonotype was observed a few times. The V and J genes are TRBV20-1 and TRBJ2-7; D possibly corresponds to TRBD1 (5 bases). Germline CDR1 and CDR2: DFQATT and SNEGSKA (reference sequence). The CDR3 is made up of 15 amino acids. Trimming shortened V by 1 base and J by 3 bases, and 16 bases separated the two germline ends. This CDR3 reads CSARVPVQAFYEQYF. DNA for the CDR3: TGCAGTGCTAGAGTACCTGTACAGGCGTTCTACGAGCAGTACTTC.

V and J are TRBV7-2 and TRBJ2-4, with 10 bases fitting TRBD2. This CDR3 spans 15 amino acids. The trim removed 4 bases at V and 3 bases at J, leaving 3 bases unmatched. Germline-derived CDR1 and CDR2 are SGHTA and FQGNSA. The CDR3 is CASSSAGGVKNIQYF. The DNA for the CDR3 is TGTGCCAGCAGCTCAGCGGGAGGGGTCAAAAACATTCAGTACTTC.

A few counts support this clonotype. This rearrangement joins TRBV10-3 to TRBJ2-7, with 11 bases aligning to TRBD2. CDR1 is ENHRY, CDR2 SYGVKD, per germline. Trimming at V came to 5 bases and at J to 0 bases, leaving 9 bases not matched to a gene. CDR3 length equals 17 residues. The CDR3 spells CAISKASGGTISYEQYF. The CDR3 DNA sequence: TGTGCCATCAGTAAAGCTAGCGGGGGGACAATCTCCTACGAGCAGTACTTC.

The CDR3: CASSYSRGLYGYTF. The CDR3 region has the DNA TGTGCCAGCAGTTACTCGCGAGGTTTATATGGCTACACCTTC. The chain is built from TRBV6-2 or TRBV6-3 and TRBJ1-2; D is undetermined. Trimming took 0 bases from V and 5 from J, leaving 10 bases between them. This CDR3 contains 14 residues. The V gene's germline CDR1 is MNHEY and CDR2 SVGEGT.

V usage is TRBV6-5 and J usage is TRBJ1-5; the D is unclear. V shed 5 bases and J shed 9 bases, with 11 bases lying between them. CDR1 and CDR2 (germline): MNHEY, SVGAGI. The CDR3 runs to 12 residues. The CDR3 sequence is CASSDGLRPQHF. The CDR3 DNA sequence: TGTGCCAGCAGTGACGGTCTTCGGCCCCAGCATTTT.

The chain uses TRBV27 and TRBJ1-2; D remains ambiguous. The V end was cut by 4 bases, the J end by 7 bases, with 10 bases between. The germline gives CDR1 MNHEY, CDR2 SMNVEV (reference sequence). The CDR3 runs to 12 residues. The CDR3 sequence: CASSSATSGYTF. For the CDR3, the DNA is TGTGCCAGCAGTTCGGCGACGAGTGGCTACACCTTC.

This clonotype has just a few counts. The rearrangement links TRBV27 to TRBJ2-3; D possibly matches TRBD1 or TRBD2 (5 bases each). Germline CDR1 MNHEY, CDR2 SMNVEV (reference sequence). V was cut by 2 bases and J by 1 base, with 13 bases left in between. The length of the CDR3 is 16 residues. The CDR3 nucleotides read TGTGCCAGCAGTTTAAATGGGGGTGAGGGCACAGATACGCAGTATTTT. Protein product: CASSLNGGEGTDTQYF.